The 9 T cell receptor beta chains given below trace back to one sample, sequenced in a study of T-cell reconstitution after alpha-beta-depleted transplantation in children. Construction of the TCRbeta library involved unique molecular identifiers. TCRdb re-called the PCR reads with MiXCR, one entry per CDR3 protein. The sample lists 500,000 to 750,000 distinct CDR3 sequences; 25% to 30% were seen once. The sequencing here drew on PBMCs, taken before TCRalphabeta/CD19-depleted stem cell transplant. The source is a boy under three years old with Wiskott-Aldrich syndrome, due to receive a stem cell transplant.

This clonotype appeared a few times. V gene TRBV29-1 combines with J gene TRBJ1-1, with no clear D. CDR3 length: 13 residues. CDR1 and CDR2 from the germline V gene are SQVTM and ANQGSEA. V lost 6 bases, J lost 0 bases, and 11 bases lay in between. The CDR3 nucleotides read TGCAGCGTCACCCCCATACTGAACACTGAAGCTTTCTTT. It encodes CSVTPILNTEAFF.

The rearrangement joins TRBV7-6 to TRBJ2-2; the match to TRBD1 covers 7 bases. The germline V gene has CDR1 SGHVS and CDR2 FNYEAQ. With 1 base clipped from V and 0 bases from J, the junction kept 2 bases outside the gene matches. This CDR3 contains 16 residues. CDR3 amino acids: CASSLGGGANTGELFF. CDR3 DNA: TGTGCCAGCAGCTTAGGAGGGGGCGCGAACACCGGGGAGCTGTTTTTT.

This clonotype was observed a few times. The genes are TRBV20-1 and TRBJ2-7; 8 bases map to TRBD1. Germline CDR1 reads DFQATT; CDR2 reads SNEGSKA (reference sequence). Trimming removed 6 bases from V and 3 bases from J; junction bases left unmatched: 10. The CDR3 covers 14 residues. The CDR3 protein is CSANRPGQDYEQYF. CDR3 nucleotides: TGCAGTGCAAACCGCCCGGGACAGGACTACGAGCAGTACTTC.

This clonotype appeared a few times. This chain joins TRBV6-1 and TRBJ1-2; tentatively, D is TRBD1 (5 bases). This CDR3 region has 13 residues. Per germline, CDR1 MNHNS and CDR2 SASEGT. With 7 bases removed from V and 5 bases from J, the gap between germline ends came to 14 bases. CDR3 loop: CASKSRGVYGYTF. CDR3 DNA: TGTGCCAGCAAGTCCCGGGGGGTTTATGGCTACACCTTC.

The V gene is TRBV15, the J gene TRBJ2-4; D might be TRBD2 (5 bases). The CDR3 runs 17 residues. Germline CDR1 and CDR2: LNHNV and YYDKDF (reference sequence). V was cut by 5 bases and J by 0 bases, with 17 bases left in between. CDR3 residues: CATSPRSGFLAKNIQYF. As DNA, the CDR3 is TGTGCCACCAGCCCCCGATCGGGGTTCCTAGCCAAAAACATTCAGTACTTC.

Only a few counts were recorded for this clonotype. This chain joins TRBV20-1 and TRBJ2-3; no clear D gene. This CDR3 comprises 9 residues. The V end was cut by 4 bases, the J end by 11 bases, with 7 bases between. The V gene's germline CDR1 is DFQATT and CDR2 SNEGSKA (reference sequence). The DNA of the CDR3 is TGCAGTGCTACGGGTGAGCAGTATTTT. Translation: CSATGEQYF.

This clonotype turned up a few times. The rearrangement joins TRBV7-2 to TRBJ2-1; D possibly uses TRBD1 or TRBD2 (6 bases each). The germline V gene encodes CDR1 SGHTA and CDR2 FQGNSA. V lost 5 bases and J lost 0, with 17 bases in between. The CDR3 spans 17 residues. The CDR3 DNA sequence: TGTGCCAGCAGCCTTTGGTGGGGGGCAAGCTCCTACAATGAGCAGTTCTTC. Translating it yields CASSLWWGASSYNEQFF.

The chain has TRBV3-1 and TRBJ2-3, with D hard to call. CDR3 length equals 13 residues. Germline loops: CDR1 LGHDT, CDR2 YNNKEL (reference sequence). V was cut by 5 bases and J by 4 bases, with 10 bases left in between. CDR3 nucleotide sequence: TGTGCCAGCAGCTCCCTTTTCTCAGATACGCAGTATTTT. Translating it yields CASSSLFSDTQYF.

J is TRBJ2-1 and V is TRBV5-1; D unresolved. CDR1 is SGHRS and CDR2 is YFSETQ in the germline V gene. CDR3 length: 14 amino acids. With 2 bases removed from V and 12 bases from J, the gap between germline ends came to 18 bases. The CDR3, as DNA: TGCGCCAGCAGCTTTCAAGGTCCTCCCTCGGTGCAGTTCTTC. Amino acid sequence: CASSFQGPPSVQFF.